This TCR beta chain appears in the sequencing data of a study of T cells in Graves' hyperthyroidism and ophthalmopathy. Study-wide context: Peripheral blood was acquired at first diagnosis, ahead of any therapy whatsoever. Study-level points and caveats: Blood shared most expanded thyroid clonotypes above 0.001.

This clonotype has ten or more counts. Its antigen is still unknown. Using RNA transcripts as the source, TCR beta CDR3 regions were amplified. The HTBI primer set drove a first-round RT-PCR of the TCR CDR3. MiXCR, applied by TCRdb to the multiplex PCR reads, yields one record per CDR3 protein. The sample shows some 320,000 distinct CDR3 sequences, roughly 13% of them seen only once. This CDR3 contains 17 residues. The ends lost 1 base at V and 8 bases at J; junction bases unmatched: 11. From germline, CDR1 is SGHAT and CDR2 FQNNGV. The chain employs TRBV11-2 and TRBJ2-2; TRBD2 matches at 9 bases. The receptor comes from a woman aged 40 to 50 with Graves' ophthalmopathy. The sample comprised blood. The DNA of the CDR3 is TGTGCCAGCAGCTTAGCCATGGGACTAGCCGTGTCAGGGGAGCTGTTTTTT. Translated, it gives CASSLAMGLAVSGELFF.